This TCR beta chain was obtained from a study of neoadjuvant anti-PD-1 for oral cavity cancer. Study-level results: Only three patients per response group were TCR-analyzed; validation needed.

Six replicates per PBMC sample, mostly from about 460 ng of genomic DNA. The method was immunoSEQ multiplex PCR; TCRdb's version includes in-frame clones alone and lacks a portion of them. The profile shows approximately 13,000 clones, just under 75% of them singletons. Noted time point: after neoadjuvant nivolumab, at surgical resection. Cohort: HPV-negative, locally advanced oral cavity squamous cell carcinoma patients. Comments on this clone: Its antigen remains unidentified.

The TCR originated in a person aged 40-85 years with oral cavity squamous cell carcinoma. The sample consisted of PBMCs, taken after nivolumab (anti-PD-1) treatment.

The CDR3 here is CAITGVGISGNTIYF. The CDR3 DNA sequence: TGTGCCATCACCGGGGTAGGGATCTCTGGAAACACCATATATTTT. V and J are TRBV10-3 and TRBJ1-3; D remains ambiguous. This CDR3 contains 15 residues. Trimming removed 7 bases at V and 0 bases at J, with 13 bases between. The germline CDR1 and CDR2 sequences are ENHRY and SYGVKD.